The clone carrying this T cell receptor beta chain was detected a few times. The assay was immunoSEQ multiplex PCR, and TCRdb's table has in-frame clones only and misses some. Of some 79,000 clones listed, more than 75% are singletons. This sample was taken from a study of control samples from healthy donors and cancer patients. The germline V gene encodes CDR1 MNHEY and CDR2 SMNVEV (reference sequence). V gave up 8 bases and J gave up 7 bases; unmatched junction bases: 12. CDR3 length: 14 amino acids. This chain joins TRBV27 and TRBJ2-7; 9 nucleotides line up with TRBD2. Material: blood. This receptor was taken from a woman aged 45-60 years in good health. The CDR3 DNA sequence: TGTGCCAGCCAGTTGGCGGGAGGGCTAGGAGAGCAGTACTTC. It yields the protein CASQLAGGLGEQYF.